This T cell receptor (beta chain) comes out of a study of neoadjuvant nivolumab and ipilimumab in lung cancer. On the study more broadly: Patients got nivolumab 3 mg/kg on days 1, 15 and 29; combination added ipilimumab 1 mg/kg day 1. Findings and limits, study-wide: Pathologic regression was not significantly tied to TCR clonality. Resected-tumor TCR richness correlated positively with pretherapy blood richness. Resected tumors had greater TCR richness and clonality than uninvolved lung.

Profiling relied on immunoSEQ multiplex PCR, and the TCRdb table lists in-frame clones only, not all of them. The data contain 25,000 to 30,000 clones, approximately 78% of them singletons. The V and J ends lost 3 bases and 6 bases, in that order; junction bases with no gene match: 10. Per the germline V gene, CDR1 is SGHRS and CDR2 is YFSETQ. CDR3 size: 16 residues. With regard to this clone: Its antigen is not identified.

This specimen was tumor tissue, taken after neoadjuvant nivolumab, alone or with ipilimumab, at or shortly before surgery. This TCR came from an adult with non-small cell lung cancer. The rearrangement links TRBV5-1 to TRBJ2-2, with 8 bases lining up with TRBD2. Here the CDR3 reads CASSSPLGLAPGELFF. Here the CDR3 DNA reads TGCGCCAGCAGCTCACCTCTCGGACTAGCCCCCGGGGAGCTGTTTTTT.